Listed here is a single TCR beta chain. What this receptor recognizes is not known. No base quality information exists; no much larger clone differs at one position. This sample also contains other DNA sequences that code for the same CDR3. Trimmed from V: 4 bases; trimmed from J: 2 bases; junction bases lacking a gene match: 1. Taken from cysteine to phenylalanine, the CDR3 has 14 residues. The retained sequence is limited to the CDR3, 42 bases, with the frame set at the first base. The germline V gene (reference sequence) specifies LNHDA as CDR1 and SQIVND as CDR2. The donors were healthy, HIV-negative adults with no recently reported acute infections or vaccinations. Only Caucasian adults living in Nashville, Tennessee, USA were represented among the donors. CD4+ T cells were enriched by magnetic negative selection, after which naive cells were positively selected on CD45RA and the negative fraction was taken as the memory subset. Blood was obtained by leukapheresis, after which PBMCs were separated by Ficoll-Histopaque density gradient centrifugation and cryopreserved in liquid nitrogen vapor phase. Analytical flow cytometry was used to check the purity and quantity of each magnetically sorted T cell population. From each sorted fraction, genomic DNA was isolated and quantified by UV absorbance on a Nanodrop 2000c.

This record comes from a study of shared clonotypes between healthy human individuals (dated by TCRdb to 2018 to 2021). For context, the study as a whole: A couple of women and a few men aged 18 to 49 years were included in the cohort. Per donor, three plates each were used for CD4 naive and CD4 memory, two for CD8 naive, and one for CD8 memory. To estimate repertoire size and how much clonotype sharing occurs between individuals, the study deeply sequenced the blood TCR repertoires of 4 to 6 healthy adults. To increase sequencing depth and limit assay-specific biases, different laboratories used diverse techniques to prepare libraries and sequence TCR repertoires. Each donor's leukapheresis produced roughly between about 0.9 and 9.5 billion PBMCs.

Overall study outcomes, separate from this receptor: Higher generation probabilities were observed for clonotypes shared by all four sorted-subset donors than for non-shared clonotypes. About 5% of naive CD4, 3.5% of naive CD8, approximately 2.2% of memory CD4, and roughly 0.4% of memory CD8 clonotypes were shared across four donors. Incomplete sequencing was indicated by rarefaction of sorted-subset datasets, despite the large sequencing depth. Naive subsets generally had larger estimated clonotype richness than memory subsets. Because the study included a small number of donors, the genetic and exposure-history diversity represented was limited. Only blood was sampled, and tissue TCR repertoires likely differ from those in blood. Based on pairwise subsampling, the degree of clonotype sharing among donors was expected to be affected by sequencing depth.

TCR CDR3 regions were amplified from genomic DNA by multiplex PCR using the deep immunoSEQ assay. Extracted genomic DNA from each cell subset was distributed evenly across all wells of several immunoSEQ 96-well plates, and each plate was treated as a replicate. For sorted subsets, about 0.2 ug genomic DNA, equal to 25,000 to 35,000 T cell genomes, was loaded into each replicate PCR. Purified libraries were quantified with a Qubit 3.0 fluorometer, sized on a Bioanalyzer 2100, and re-quantified with the KAPA Library Quantification kit. A separate single-read 150-cycle Illumina NextSeq 550 flow cell was used to sequence each immunoSEQ 96-well plate. The study's own analysis went as follows. Because the immunoSEQ output included only junctional sequences and no quality scores, the filtering could not be the same as the filtering used for full-length reads. To assign V/J genes and CDR3, sequences were annotated against IMGT germline references using PyIR, a Python wrapper for IgBLAST v1.9. Reads were filtered out if the reads had weak V/J assignments (E-value above 1e-6), no CDR3, stop codons, out-of-frame junctions, or ambiguous translated residues. V3J clonotypes were defined by identical inferred V gene, J gene, and CDR3 amino acid sequence. The percentage overlap between two repertoires was calculated by dividing the number of shared unique clonotypes by the size of the smaller repertoire. Richness of each repertoire was evaluated using RTK rarefaction, the Chao1 estimator, and Recon v2.1 estimates of unobserved clonotypes. Generation probabilities for all TCRbeta clonotypes obtained by the gDNA method from a handful of donors were computed using OLGA. Here the immuneACCESS table is served through TCRdb, limited to in-frame sequences with V and J called. Missing clones are a known gap in these copies; in checked studies unresolved V genes cover under half, and the rest lacks a known reason. V and J calls and clone size are copied from that table; D and trimming were computed from the DNA. Here the sample has roughly 2.2 million clones; under 95% occur a single time. Around 0.4% of the sample comes from the top ten.

The chain couples TRBV19 to TRBJ2-7, and 11 junctional nucleotides match TRBD2. This receptor was taken from a young man in good health. Some clones in this sample may be carry-over from other donors' samples. The specimen sequenced was naive CD4+ T cells from PBMCs. The cell subset or site label on this specimen signifies: CD45RA+ positively selected. The CDR3 amino acid sequence is: CASSRLAGPYEQYF. The bases read TGTGCCAGTAGTAGACTAGCGGGACCCTACGAGCAGTACTTC.